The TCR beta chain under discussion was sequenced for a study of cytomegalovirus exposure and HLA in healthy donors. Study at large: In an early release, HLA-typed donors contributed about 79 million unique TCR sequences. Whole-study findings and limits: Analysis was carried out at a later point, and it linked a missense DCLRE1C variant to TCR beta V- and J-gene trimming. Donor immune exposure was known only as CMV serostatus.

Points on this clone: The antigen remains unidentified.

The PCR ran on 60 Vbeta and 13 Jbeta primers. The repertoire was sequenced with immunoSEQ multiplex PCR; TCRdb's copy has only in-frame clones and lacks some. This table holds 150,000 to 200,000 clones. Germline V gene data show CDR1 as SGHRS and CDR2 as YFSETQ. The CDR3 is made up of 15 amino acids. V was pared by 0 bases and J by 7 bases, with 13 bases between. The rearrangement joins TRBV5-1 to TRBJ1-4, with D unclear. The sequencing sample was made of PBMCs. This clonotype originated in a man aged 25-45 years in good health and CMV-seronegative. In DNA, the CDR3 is TGCGCCAGCAGCTTGGTGTCAGGTCGGGGTGAAAAACTGTTTTTT. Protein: CASSLVSGRGEKLFF. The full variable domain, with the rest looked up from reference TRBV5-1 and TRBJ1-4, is KAGVTQTPRYLIKTRGQQVTLSCSPISGHRSVSWYQQTPGQGLQFLFEYFSETQRNKGNFPGRFSGRQFSNSRSEMNVSTLELGDSALYLCASSLVSGRGEKLFFGSGTQLSVL.